This T cell receptor (beta chain) was recorded in a study of cytotoxic CD8 clonotypes in ibrutinib-treated CLL. Whole-study context: Partial response occurred in roughly 25 patients and complete response in 2; at median about 6 years, approximately 14 remained remitted and roughly twelve progressed.

Sequencing was performed with immunoSEQ multiplex PCR; in TCRdb, only in-frame clones are kept and a portion is missing. The sample yields some 170,000 clones, around nine tenths seen once. The CDR3 extends over 15 amino acids. V lost 4 bases, J lost 3 bases, and 9 bases stayed unmatched. CDR1 is SGHRS and CDR2 is YFSETQ in the germline V gene. J is TRBJ1-1 and V is TRBV5-1; 7 bases align to TRBD1. The sequence came from a human donor with chronic lymphocytic leukemia. Here the sequenced sample was PBMCs, taken at disease progression, from a patient treated with ibrutinib. CDR3 region: CASSIRQGGYTEAFF. CDR3 nucleotides: TGCGCCAGCAGCATTCGACAGGGTGGGTACACTGAAGCTTTCTTT.